This T cell receptor beta chain was captured in a study of blood T cell repertoires in COVID-19. Study summary: Samples came from the United States, Italy and Spain, spanning acute and convalescent COVID-19. Sources were T cells, B-cell-depleted T cells, or PBMCs; the material itself was cDNA or gDNA.

Self-reported history from a screening survey and questionnaire set each donor's cohort. In the authors' methods: Amplification of reference gene primers provided the estimated nucleated cell counts. Sequencing was performed with immunoSEQ multiplex PCR; in TCRdb, only in-frame clones are kept and a portion is missing. D and trimming were read from the DNA, whereas the V and J calls and clone size are those reported in that table. Of 400,000 to 500,000 clones in the sample, about 88% are singletons; the top ten hold about 1.5%. Material: PBMCs or T cells enriched from blood (not recorded which). The source is a woman aged 18-29 years who had been exposed to COVID-19.

The CDR3 nucleotides read TGTGCCAGTAGCCCCGACCCCAGGGGATCTGGAAACACCATATATTTT. Translating it yields CASSPDPRGSGNTIYF. The chain uses TRBV19 and TRBJ1-3, with D tentatively TRBD1 (6 bases). The germline V gene encodes CDR1 LNHDA and CDR2 SQIVND (reference sequence). The V end lost 6 bases, the J end lost 1 base, and 16 bases lay between the germline ends. This CDR3 is built from 16 residues.